This entry lists 27 T cell receptor beta chains sequenced from one sample in a study of T cells in Graves' hyperthyroidism and ophthalmopathy. Regions amplified from RNA transcripts were the TCR beta CDR3 regions. When the TCR CDR3 underwent first-round RT-PCR, the HTBI primer set was used. Via MiXCR, TCRdb re-called the multiplex PCR reads, giving one row per CDR3 protein. This table has some 510,000 distinct CDR3 sequences, about half appearing once. The sample comprised peripheral blood or thyroid tissue (not recorded which). The receptors derive from a woman aged 18-29 years with Graves' hyperthyroidism.

This clonotype showed up just a few times. The rearrangement uses TRBV2 and TRBJ2-7; TRBD2 matches 9 bases. Germline CDR1 is SNHLY and CDR2 is FYNNEI. V lost 6 bases and J lost 3; bases outside the gene matches: 12. CDR3 size: 16 residues. CDR3 amino acids: CASRASSSGEFYEQYF. CDR3 in DNA: TGTGCCAGCAGGGCAAGCTCTAGCGGGGAATTCTACGAGCAGTACTTC.

The chain employs TRBV14 and TRBJ2-7; D perhaps matches TRBD1 (6 bases). The CDR3 runs 16 residues. The V gene lost 1 base and the J gene lost 0 bases, with 13 bases spanning the gap. The germline V gene has CDR1 SGHDN and CDR2 FVKESK. CDR3 sequence reads: CASSQGVDRDSYEQYF. In DNA form, the CDR3 reads TGTGCCAGCAGCCAAGGTGTGGACAGAGACTCCTACGAGCAGTACTTC.

This rearrangement joins TRBV7-3 to TRBJ2-6; 8 positions agree with TRBD2. Germline V lookup: CDR1 SGHTA, CDR2 FQGTGA. With V trimmed by 4 bases and J by 2 bases, 13 bases remained unmatched. The CDR3 runs 19 residues. The CDR3 nucleotides read TGTGCCAGCAGCTCGCCCCAAGCGGGGGCTCCCCCTGGGGCCAACGTCCTGACTTTC. Translation: CASSSPQAGAPPGANVLTF.

This clonotype was counted a single time. The gene calls are TRBV24-1 and TRBJ1-1; maybe TRBD1 (6 bases). This CDR3 contains 14 residues. V lost 5 bases and J 4 bases, leaving 13 bases between the germline ends. Germline lookup yields CDR1 KGHDR and CDR2 SFDVKD. This CDR3 reads CATSANRGGTEAFF. Here the CDR3 DNA reads TGTGCCACCAGTGCCAATAGGGGGGGCACTGAAGCTTTCTTT.

With regard to this clonotype: A junction boundary mismatches the germline segment, possibly from a read error. J is TRBJ1-1 and V is TRBV9; 7 bases line up with TRBD1. Germline lookup yields CDR1 SGDLS and CDR2 YYNGEE. The CDR3 consists of 12 residues. In DNA, the CDR3 is TGTGCCAGCAGCCCCGGGACAGCTGAAGCTCTCTTT. This codes for CASSPGTAEALF.

CDR3 nucleotides: TGTGCCAGCAGCCAAGCCATCGGTAAGGGCACCTACGAGCAGTACTTC. This encodes CASSQAIGKGTYEQYF. This chain uses TRBV7-8 with TRBJ2-7; no clear D gene. This CDR3 is 16 amino acids long. V was shortened by 5 bases and J by 2 bases, with 19 bases between the two germline ends. CDR1 and CDR2 from the germline V gene are SGHVS and FQNEAQ.

As to this clonotype: A read error may explain this, as a much larger clone is one base away. The V and J genes are TRBV10-3 and TRBJ1-1; maybe TRBD1 (5 bases). The CDR3 totals 13 residues. Trimming cost V 5 bases and J 10 bases, with 17 bases left between them. Germline loops: CDR1 ENHRY, CDR2 SYGVKD. CDR3 residues: CAISKGLIDGAFF. The CDR3 bases are TGTGCCATCAGTAAGGGACTGATAGATGGAGCTTTCTTT.

In its sample, this clonotype was seen a few times. The chain carries TRBV20-1 and TRBJ2-7; unclear D gene. CDR3 length: 14 amino acids. The germline V gene has CDR1 DFQATT and CDR2 SNEGSKA (reference sequence). Trimming pared 3 bases from V and 0 bases from J, leaving 12 bases between. The CDR3 bases are TGCAGTGCTAGGGACGAGTATCTCTCCTACGAGCAGTACTTC. Its translation: CSARDEYLSYEQYF.

The chain combines TRBV20-1 with TRBJ2-5; 8 nucleotides agree with TRBD2. The J segment lost 5 bases and the V segment lost 7 bases, leaving 12 bases of the junction unmatched. From germline, CDR1 is DFQATT and CDR2 SNEGSKA (reference sequence). This CDR3 comprises 14 residues. CDR3 nucleotide sequence: TGCAGTGGCAGATGGCGGGAGGCCACCGAGACCCAGTACTTC. Translating it yields CSGRWREATETQYF.

Ten or more counts support this clonotype. The chain joins TRBV7-9 to TRBJ2-7; D is ambiguous. Trimming took 1 base from V and 1 from J, leaving 5 bases between them. The germline V gene encodes CDR1 SEHNR and CDR2 FQNEAQ (reference sequence). CDR3 length equals 13 residues. The CDR3 DNA reads TGTGCCAGCAGCTTAGTTCGGTCCTACGAGCAGTACTTC. Translating it yields CASSLVRSYEQYF.

This chain joins TRBV7-3 and TRBJ2-5; tentatively, D is TRBD1 (6 bases). Looked up from germline, CDR1 is SGHTA and CDR2 is FQGTGA. The germline V and J ends were trimmed by 8 bases and 4 bases, with 17 bases remaining between them. This CDR3 region has 14 residues. CDR3 protein: CASGQTGIGETQYF. The CDR3 nucleotides read TGTGCCAGCGGCCAAACAGGGATTGGAGAGACCCAGTACTTC.

Note on this clonotype: This could be a read error, since a much larger clone is one nucleotide away. This chain uses TRBV15 with TRBJ2-2; D is unclear. Germline V gives CDR1 LNHNV, CDR2 YYDKDF (reference sequence). The CDR3 is 17 amino acids. Trimming stripped 0 bases from V and 4 bases from J, with 15 bases between. CDR3 sequence reads: CATSRDLVSIGTGELFF. The CDR3 DNA is TGTGCCACCAGCAGAGATCTGGTCTCAATAGGCACCGGGGAGCTGTTTTTT.

The chain uses TRBV20-1 and TRBJ1-5; no clear D. Germline-derived CDR1 and CDR2 are DFQATT and SNEGSKA (reference sequence). Trimming cost V 0 bases and J 2 bases, with 14 bases left between them. This CDR3 comprises 16 residues. DNA of the CDR3: TGCAGTGCTAGAGATCTGTCGGCGGGTGGCAATCAGCCCCAGCATTTT. This gives the protein CSARDLSAGGNQPQHF.

As to this clonotype: Lacking the conserved final phenylalanine or tryptophan, this CDR3 likely reflects a read error. The chain recombines TRBV20-1 with TRBJ2-7; 9 bases align to TRBD2. Germline CDR1 DFQATT, CDR2 SNEGSKA (reference sequence). V lost 3 bases and J lost 4; bases outside the gene matches: 10. The CDR3 loop spans 15 amino acids. The CDR3 DNA reads TGCAGTGCTAGCCTTATGGCGGGAGGGCCGTACGAGCAGTACCTC. Protein sequence: CSASLMAGGPYEQYL.

This chain connects TRBV7-9 to TRBJ1-1; D uncertain. The CDR3 totals 13 residues. Germline lookup yields CDR1 SEHNR and CDR2 FQNEAQ (reference sequence). Trimming left V 11 bases short and J 11 bases short, with 24 bases between. CDR3 nucleotides: TGTGCCTGGAGTTCACCAATGATGGTCGACGCTTTCTTT. As protein: CAWSSPMMVDAFF.

This chain links TRBV29-1 with TRBJ1-2, with a possible D match to TRBD1 (5 bases). The ends were cut back, 8 bases at V and 9 bases at J, with 16 bases in the middle. The CDR3 consists of 11 residues. Germline CDR1 and CDR2: SQVTM and ANQGSEA. DNA for the CDR3: TGCAGCTTAGCCCCAGGGTATCGCTACACCTTC. Protein product: CSLAPGYRYTF.

This clonotype was seen more than once but under ten times. The gene calls are TRBV29-1 and TRBJ1-4; D gene uncertain. The V end lost 7 bases, the J end lost 8 bases, and 17 bases lay between the germline ends. Germline V gene data show CDR1 as SQVTM and CDR2 as ANQGSEA. The CDR3 extends over 13 amino acids. The CDR3: CSANPGSGEKLFF. As DNA, the CDR3 is TGCAGCGCCAACCCGGGATCGGGAGAAAAACTGTTTTTT.

This clonotype was recorded at least ten times. V usage is TRBV19 and J usage is TRBJ1-1; maybe TRBD1 (5 bases). The CDR3 extends over 13 amino acids. V lost 7 bases, J lost 1 base, and 10 bases lay in between. Germline CDR1 LNHDA, CDR2 SQIVND (reference sequence). CDR3 nucleotide sequence: TGTGCCAGTACCAGGGTCTCGAACACTGAAGCTTTCTTT. This encodes CASTRVSNTEAFF.

A word on this clonotype: Possible read error: a much larger clone is one base away. CDR3 coding DNA: TGTGCCAGCAGCCCTCAGGGGGTCTGGAACACTGAAGCTTTCTTT. Its protein product is CASSPQGVWNTEAFF. The chain carries TRBV14 and TRBJ1-1; TRBD1 aligns across 7 bases. Per the germline V gene, CDR1 is SGHDN and CDR2 is FVKESK. Trimming took 4 bases from V and 1 from J; bases not matched to a gene: 6. This CDR3 is built from 15 residues.

The sample holds many counts of this clonotype. The V and J genes are TRBV2 and TRBJ1-5; perhaps TRBD1 as D (6 bases). Germline CDR1 SNHLY, CDR2 FYNNEI. This CDR3 has 15 residues. Deletions cut 7 bases from V and 3 bases from J, with 16 bases between. The CDR3 is CASTLARTDNQPQHF. The CDR3 DNA reads TGTGCCAGCACCCTGGCCCGGACAGACAATCAGCCCCAGCATTTT.

Details on this clonotype: The junction differs from germline at one of its ends, possibly a read error. This chain joins TRBV20-1 and TRBJ1-2, with unresolved D. This CDR3 has 12 residues. Germline V gives CDR1 DFQATT, CDR2 SNEGSKA (reference sequence). In DNA form, the CDR3 reads TGCAGTGCTAGAGGTCAGAACTATGGCTACATCTTC. Its protein product is CSARGQNYGYIF.

The rearrangement uses TRBV12-3 or TRBV12-4 and TRBJ1-1; the D gene is possibly TRBD1 (5 bases). The CDR3 covers 13 residues. Trimming removed 10 bases from V and 4 bases from J, with 16 bases in between. The CDR3 DNA reads as TGTGCCACTTCTAGGGCAGGGCGCACTGAAGCTTTCTTT. It translates to CATSRAGRTEAFF.

This clonotype has at least ten counts. The V gene is TRBV20-1, the J gene TRBJ2-7, with unresolved D. CDR1 DFQATT and CDR2 SNEGSKA come from the germline V gene (reference sequence). The CDR3 extends over 10 amino acids. The V end was cut by 1 base, the J end by 4 bases, with 2 bases between. CDR3 bases: TGCAGTGCTAGAGCATACGAGCAGTACTTC. It is translated as CSARAYEQYF.

The chain employs TRBV7-2 and TRBJ2-7, with D maybe TRBD2 (6 bases). The CDR3 loop spans 13 amino acids. V was shortened by 6 bases and J by 2 bases, with 11 bases between the two germline ends. Germline CDR1 reads SGHTA; CDR2 reads FQGNSA. This CDR3 reads CASSHGLPYEQYF. Written as DNA, the CDR3 is TGTGCCAGCAGTCATGGACTACCCTACGAGCAGTACTTC.

This clonotype turned up a few times. V gene TRBV5-6 combines with J gene TRBJ1-4; D gene ambiguous. With 4 bases removed from V and 0 bases from J, the gap between germline ends came to 13 bases. Looked up from germline, CDR1 is SGHDT and CDR2 is YYEEEE. This CDR3 contains 16 residues. The CDR3 protein is CASSRMDVATNEKLFF. CDR3 bases: TGTGCCAGCAGCAGGATGGACGTAGCAACTAATGAAAAACTGTTTTTT. The full variable domain, in which reference TRBV5-6 and TRBJ1-4 provide the parts outside the CDR3, is DAGVTQSPTHLIKTRGQQVTLRCSPKSGHDTVSWYQQALGQGPQFIFQYYEEEERQRGNFPDRFSGHQFPNYSSELNVNALLLGDSALYLCASSRMDVATNEKLFFGSGTQLSVL.

The CDR3 reads CSARVGTGGNSPLHF. The CDR3 DNA is TGCAGTGCTAGAGTTGGGACAGGGGGTAATTCACCCCTCCACTTT. The chain employs TRBV20-1 and TRBJ1-6, with 11 nucleotides matching TRBD1. This CDR3 spans 15 amino acids. Looked up from germline, CDR1 is DFQATT and CDR2 is SNEGSKA (reference sequence). The V segment lost 1 base and the J segment 6 bases; nucleotides outside the gene matches: 2.

This sequence joins TRBV13 and TRBJ2-7; D is undetermined. V dropped 5 bases and J dropped 2 bases, with 19 bases sitting between them. CDR1 is PRHDT, CDR2 FYEKMQ, per germline (reference sequence). This CDR3 has 16 residues. The CDR3 DNA is TGTGCCAGCAGCCCCGTACGGTACCACCCAGCCTACGAGCAGTACTTC. This translates into CASSPVRYHPAYEQYF.